This T cell receptor beta chain was sequenced for a study of T cells in Graves' hyperthyroidism and ophthalmopathy (dated by TCRdb to about 2019). In the study overall: Peripheral blood was sampled at the time of initial diagnosis, prior to any treatment. In addition, the study compared T-cell repertoires in thyroid tissue and in blood from a handful of Graves' hyperthyroidism patients. TCR V-J signatures able to tell the groups apart were searched for in a discovery cohort of 100 or so patients, of whom 43 had Graves' ophthalmopathy and around 56 had stable Graves' hyperthyroidism. The roughly 94 discovery patients were randomly split 7:3 into training and test sets. TCR Vbeta CDR3 sequencing of fewer than 150 peripheral blood samples (more than 40 ophthalmopathy, about 80 hyperthyroidism and some 17 progressor patients) is reported in the paper. Prospective prediction of ophthalmopathy was tested in an independent validation cohort of fewer than 20 hyperthyroidism patients and 15 to 17 patients who later progressed to ophthalmopathy. After blood sampling, hyperthyroidism patients were treated with methimazole at a starting dose of 30 mg daily, and ophthalmopathy patients were treated with high-dose intravenous methylprednisolone. The study at large found these results: Ophthalmopathy was separated from stable hyperthyroidism by a 13 V-J signature model, with about 86% sensitivity and about 84% specificity obtained in cross-validation and 80%/75% obtained in testing. Most expanded thyroid clonotypes (frequency above 0.001) were also detected in blood, a finding suggesting that blood repertoires may reflect thyroid immune responses. In validation, the model predicted progression to ophthalmopathy a median of around 6.5 months before onset, with roughly 70% sensitivity and roughly 73% specificity. No statistical method was used to fix the sample size in advance, and group allocation was not hidden from the investigators.

This clonotype was recorded at least ten times. Its cognate antigen has yet to be identified. No much larger clone is present one base from it, and per-base qualities are unavailable. Moderately to severely active disease, a Clinical Activity Score of at least 3, a NOSPECS grade of at least 4, and a duration under 3 months were present in ophthalmopathy patients. Exclusion was applied to patients with uncontrolled infections, other autoimmune diseases, pregnancy or lactation. Diagnoses were established on the basis of clinical symptoms, serum thyroxine and TRAb, thyroid ultrasound, and orbital computed tomography. PBMCs were separated from 8 to 10 ml of fresh peripheral blood using Ficoll-Paque density gradient centrifugation. Total RNA was extracted using Trizol reagent, and RNA quality was assessed on an Agilent 2100 Bioanalyzer. The germline V gene (reference sequence) provides CDR1 LGHDT and CDR2 YNNKEL. Unmatched junction bases come to 4, with V trimmed by 4 bases and J by 2 bases. From its cysteine to its phenylalanine, the CDR3 spans 14 amino acids. The read is trimmed to its CDR3 DNA, 42 bases read in frame from base 1.

TCR beta CDR3 regions were amplified from RNA transcripts. A first-round RT-PCR of the TCR CDR3 used the HTBI primer set with the Qiagen OneStep RT-PCR kit. Libraries were constructed in a second round of multiplex PCR, after which size selection and purification were carried out. Sequencing of the libraries was done on an Illumina HiSeq2000 using paired-end 100 bp reads. Per the source publication's procedure: SOAPnuke was used to process the raw data, removing reads that contained adapters or uncalled bases, had a mean Phred below 15, or lacked an exact match to the constant primer or identifier. COPE v1.2.5 was used to merge high-quality paired reads, and clonotypes were defined as unique nucleotide sequences. Clonotypes were aligned to IMGT TRBV, TRBD and TRBJ reference segments using MiTCR v1.1. Analysis was restricted to V-J combinations with a frequency above 0.0001, which covered roughly 99% of repertoires. The TCS score was defined as the ratio of F50 (clonal expansion) to E x V (chaos), calculated using BLOSUM62-based TCRdist between CDR3 peptides within each V-J. Welch's t-statistics and random forest reduced 450 to 600 V-J features to 10 to 15, which were used in a naive Bayes classifier (R e1071). Using fastp at Q25 and MiXCR, TCRdb reprocessed the public reads and kept productive beta chains. Records with the same CDR3 protein are collapsed into one entry carrying the most frequent genes and DNA. TCRdb's processing, not the study's, gives the V and J calls here. The sample table holds 700,000 or so distinct CDR3 sequences, of which roughly 15% were seen once. Approximately 13% of the sample goes to the ten largest clones.

The V and J genes are TRBV3-1 and TRBJ2-7; 8 of the junction bases match TRBD1. The TCR sequence derives from a woman in her fifties or sixties with Graves' ophthalmopathy. The sequenced material came from blood. The CDR3 is CASSPGQDTYEQYF. The sequence in DNA is TGTGCCAGCAGCCCGGGACAGGATACCTACGAGCAGTACTTC.